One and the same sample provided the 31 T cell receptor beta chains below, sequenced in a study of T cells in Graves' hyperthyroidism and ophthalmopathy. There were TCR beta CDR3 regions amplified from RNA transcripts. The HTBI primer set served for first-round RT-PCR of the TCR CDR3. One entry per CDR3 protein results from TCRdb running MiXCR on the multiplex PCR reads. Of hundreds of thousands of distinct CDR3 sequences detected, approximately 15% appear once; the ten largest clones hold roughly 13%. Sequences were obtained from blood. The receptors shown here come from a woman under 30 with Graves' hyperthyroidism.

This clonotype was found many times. This CDR3 reads CASSYTGGPYEQYF. CDR3 sequence (DNA): TGTGCCAGCAGTTACACCGGAGGGCCCTACGAGCAGTACTTC. The rearrangement links TRBV6-6 to TRBJ2-7; perhaps TRBD2 as D (6 bases). CDR3 length equals 14 residues. Trimming removed 2 bases at V and 2 bases at J, with 10 bases between. The germline CDR1 and CDR2 sequences are MNHNY and SVGAGI (reference sequence).

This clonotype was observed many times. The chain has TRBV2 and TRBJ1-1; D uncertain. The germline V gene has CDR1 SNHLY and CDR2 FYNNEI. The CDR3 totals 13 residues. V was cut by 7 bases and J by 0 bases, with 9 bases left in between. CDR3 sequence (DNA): TGTGCCAGCACACGCCTAATGAACACTGAAGCTTTCTTT. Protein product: CASTRLMNTEAFF.

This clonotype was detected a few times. The CDR3 reads CASSDPGLNTGELFF. The CDR3 bases are TGCGCCAGCAGTGATCCCGGACTGAACACCGGGGAGCTGTTTTTT. This rearrangement joins TRBV10-2 to TRBJ2-2; TRBD2 might be the D (5 bases). V gave up 3 bases and J gave up 1 base, with 9 bases separating them. Germline loops: CDR1 WSHSY, CDR2 SAAADI. CDR3 length: 15 residues.

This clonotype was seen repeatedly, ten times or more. This CDR3 is CASSIREEEQFF. CDR3 DNA sequence: TGTGCCAGCAGCATACGCGAAGAAGAGCAGTTCTTC. This chain connects TRBV11-3 to TRBJ2-1; no definite D call. Germline assignment: CDR1 SGHNT and CDR2 YENEEA. The CDR3 is made up of 12 amino acids. With 5 bases removed from V and 10 bases from J, the gap between germline ends came to 12 bases.

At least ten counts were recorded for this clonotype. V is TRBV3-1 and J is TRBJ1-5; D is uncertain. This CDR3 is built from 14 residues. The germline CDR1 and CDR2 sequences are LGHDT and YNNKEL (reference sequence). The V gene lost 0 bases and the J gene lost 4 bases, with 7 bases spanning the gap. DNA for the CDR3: TGTGCCAGCAGCCAAGATCCGATGAATCAGCCCCAGCATTTT. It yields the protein CASSQDPMNQPQHF.

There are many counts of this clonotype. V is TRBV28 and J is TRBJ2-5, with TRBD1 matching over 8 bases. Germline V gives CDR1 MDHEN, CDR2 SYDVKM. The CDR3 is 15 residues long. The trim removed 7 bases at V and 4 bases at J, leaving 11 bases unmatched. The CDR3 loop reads CASNLAGQGGETQYF. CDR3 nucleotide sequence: TGTGCCAGCAATTTGGCCGGACAGGGCGGAGAGACCCAGTACTTC.

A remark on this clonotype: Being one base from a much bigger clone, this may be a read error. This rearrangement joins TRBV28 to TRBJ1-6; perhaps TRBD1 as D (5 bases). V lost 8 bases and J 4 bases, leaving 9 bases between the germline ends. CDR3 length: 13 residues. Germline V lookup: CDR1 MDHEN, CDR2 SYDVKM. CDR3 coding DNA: TGTGCCAGCGGGGGGAATTATAATTCACCCCTCCACTTT. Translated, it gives CASGGNYNSPLHF.

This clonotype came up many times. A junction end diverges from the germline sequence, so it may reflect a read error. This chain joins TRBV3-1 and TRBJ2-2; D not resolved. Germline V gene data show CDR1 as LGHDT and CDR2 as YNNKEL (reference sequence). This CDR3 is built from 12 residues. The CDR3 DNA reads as TGTGCCAGCAGCCAAGGTCAGAGACGGGTGCTTTTT. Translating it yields CASSQGQRRVLF.

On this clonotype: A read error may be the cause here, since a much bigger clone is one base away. The CDR3 spells CASTRDYEQYF. In DNA, the CDR3 is TGTGCCAGCACCAGGGACTACGAGCAGTACTTC. The chain uses TRBV6-2 or TRBV6-3 and TRBJ2-7; a weak D match, TRBD1 (5 bases). V lost 7 bases, J lost 3 bases, and 7 bases lay in between. CDR3 length: 11 amino acids. In germline, CDR1 is MNHEY, CDR2 SVGEGT.

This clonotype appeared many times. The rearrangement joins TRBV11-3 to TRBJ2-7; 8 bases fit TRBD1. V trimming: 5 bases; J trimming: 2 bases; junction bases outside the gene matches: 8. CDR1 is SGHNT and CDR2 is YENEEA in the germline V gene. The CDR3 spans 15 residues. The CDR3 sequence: CASSDTGTGTYEQYF. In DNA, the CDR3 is TGTGCCAGCAGCGATACCGGGACAGGAACCTACGAGCAGTACTTC.

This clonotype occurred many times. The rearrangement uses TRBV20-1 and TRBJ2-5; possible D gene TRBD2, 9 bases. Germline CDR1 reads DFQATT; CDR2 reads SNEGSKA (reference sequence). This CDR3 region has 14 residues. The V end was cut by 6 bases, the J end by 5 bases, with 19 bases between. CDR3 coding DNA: TGCAGTGCCCAGGGGGCGGGGGGGCTGGAGACCCAGTACTTC. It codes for CSAQGAGGLETQYF.

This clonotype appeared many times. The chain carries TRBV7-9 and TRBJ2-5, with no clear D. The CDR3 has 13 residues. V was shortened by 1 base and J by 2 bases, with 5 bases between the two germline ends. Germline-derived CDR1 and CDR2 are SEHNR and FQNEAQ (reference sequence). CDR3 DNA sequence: TGTGCCAGCAGCTTAGGGGCTCAAGAGACCCAGTACTTC. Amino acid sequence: CASSLGAQETQYF.

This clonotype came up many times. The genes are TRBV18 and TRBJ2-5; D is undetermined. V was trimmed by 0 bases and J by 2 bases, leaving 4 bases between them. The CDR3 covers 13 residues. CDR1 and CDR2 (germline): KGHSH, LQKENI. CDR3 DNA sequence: TGTGCCAGCTCACCACCGGGGCAAGAGACCCAGTACTTC. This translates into CASSPPGQETQYF. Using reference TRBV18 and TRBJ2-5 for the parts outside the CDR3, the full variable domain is NAGVMQNPRHLVRRRGQEARLRCSPMKGHSHVYWYRQLPEEGLKFMVYLQKENIIDESGMPKERFSAEFPKEGPSILRIQQVVRGDSAAYFCASSPPGQETQYFGPGTRLLVL.

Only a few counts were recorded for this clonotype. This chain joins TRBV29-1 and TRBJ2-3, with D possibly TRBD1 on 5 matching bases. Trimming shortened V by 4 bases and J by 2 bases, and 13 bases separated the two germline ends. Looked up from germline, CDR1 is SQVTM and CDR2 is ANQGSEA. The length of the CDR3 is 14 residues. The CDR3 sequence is CSVVSGPVTDTQYF. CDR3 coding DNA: TGCAGCGTTGTCTCAGGGCCGGTCACAGATACGCAGTATTTT.

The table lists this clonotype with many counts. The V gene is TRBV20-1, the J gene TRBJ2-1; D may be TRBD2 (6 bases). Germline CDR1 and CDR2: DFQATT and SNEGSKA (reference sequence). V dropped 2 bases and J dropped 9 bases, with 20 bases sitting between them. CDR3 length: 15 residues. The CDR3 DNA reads TGCAGTGCTAGAAAACGGGAGACCCGCTTTACTGAGCAGTTCTTC. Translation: CSARKRETRFTEQFF.

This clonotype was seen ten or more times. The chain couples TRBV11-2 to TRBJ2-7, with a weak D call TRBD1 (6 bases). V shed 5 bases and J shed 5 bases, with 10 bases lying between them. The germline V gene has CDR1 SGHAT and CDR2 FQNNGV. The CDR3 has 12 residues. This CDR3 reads CASSVHRDEQYF. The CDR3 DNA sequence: TGTGCCAGCAGCGTCCACAGGGACGAGCAGTACTTC.

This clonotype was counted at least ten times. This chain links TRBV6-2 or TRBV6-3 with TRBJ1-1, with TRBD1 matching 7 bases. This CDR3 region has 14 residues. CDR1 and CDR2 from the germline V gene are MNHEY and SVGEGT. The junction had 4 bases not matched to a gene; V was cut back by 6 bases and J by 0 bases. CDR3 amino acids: CASRGQPMNTEAFF. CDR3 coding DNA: TGTGCCAGCAGGGGACAGCCGATGAACACTGAAGCTTTCTTT.

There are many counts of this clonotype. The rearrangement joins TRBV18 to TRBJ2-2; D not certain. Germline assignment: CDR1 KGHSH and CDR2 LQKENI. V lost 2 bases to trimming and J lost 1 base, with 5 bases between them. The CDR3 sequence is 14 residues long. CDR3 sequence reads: CASSPGQNTGELFF. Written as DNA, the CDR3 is TGTGCCAGCTCACCAGGGCAGAACACCGGGGAGCTGTTTTTT.

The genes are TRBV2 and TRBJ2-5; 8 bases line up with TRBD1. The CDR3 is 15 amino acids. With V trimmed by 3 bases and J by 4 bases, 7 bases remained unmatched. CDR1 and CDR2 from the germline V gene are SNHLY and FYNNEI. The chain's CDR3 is CASSEQGAAGETQYF. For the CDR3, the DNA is TGTGCCAGCAGTGAGCAGGGGGCAGCGGGAGAGACCCAGTACTTC.

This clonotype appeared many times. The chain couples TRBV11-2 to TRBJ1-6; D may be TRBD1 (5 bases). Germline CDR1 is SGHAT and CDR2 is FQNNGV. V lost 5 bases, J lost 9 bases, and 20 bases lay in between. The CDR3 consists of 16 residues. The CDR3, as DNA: TGTGCCAGCAGCCCGCCAGCAGGGACTCGGGGTTCACCCCTCCACTTT. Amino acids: CASSPPAGTRGSPLHF. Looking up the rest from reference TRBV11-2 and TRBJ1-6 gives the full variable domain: EAGVAQSPRYKIIEKRQSVAFWCNPISGHATLYWYQQILGQGPKLLIQFQNNGVVDDSQLPKDRFSAERLKGVDSTLKIQPAKLEDSAVYLCASSPPAGTRGSPLHFGNGTRLTVT.

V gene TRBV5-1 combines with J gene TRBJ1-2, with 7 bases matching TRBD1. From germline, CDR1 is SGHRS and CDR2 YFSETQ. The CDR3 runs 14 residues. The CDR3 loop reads CATRGDSTNYGYTF. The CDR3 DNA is TGCGCTACCCGGGGGGACAGCACTAACTATGGCTACACCTTC.

CDR3 coding DNA: TGTGCCAGCAGCTTAGCTACTTCACCCCTCCACTTT. This translates into CASSLATSPLHF. The gene calls are TRBV7-8 and TRBJ1-6, with no clear D. The CDR3 is 12 amino acids. With 0 bases removed from V and 9 bases from J, the gap between germline ends came to 3 bases. Germline CDR1 and CDR2: SGHVS and FQNEAQ.

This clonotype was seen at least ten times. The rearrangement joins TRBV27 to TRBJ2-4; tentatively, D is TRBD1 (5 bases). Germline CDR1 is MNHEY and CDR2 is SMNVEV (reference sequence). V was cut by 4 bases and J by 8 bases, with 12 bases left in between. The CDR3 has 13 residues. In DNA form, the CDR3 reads TGTGCCAGCAGTTCGCGGCCCAGGGACATTCAGTACTTC. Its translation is CASSSRPRDIQYF.

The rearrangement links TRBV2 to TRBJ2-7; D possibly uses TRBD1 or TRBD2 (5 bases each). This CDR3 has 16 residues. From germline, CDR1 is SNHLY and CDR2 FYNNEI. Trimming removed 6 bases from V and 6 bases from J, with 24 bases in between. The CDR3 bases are TGTGCCAGCAGCGCACTCCCTGGACGGAGTGGGGGCGAGCAGTACTTC. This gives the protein CASSALPGRSGGEQYF. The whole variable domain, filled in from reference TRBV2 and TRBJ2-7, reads EPEVTQTPSHQVTQMGQEVILRCVPISNHLYFYWYRQILGQKVEFLVSFYNNEISEKSEIFDDQFSVERPDGSNFTLKIRSTKLEDSAMYFCASSALPGRSGGEQYFGPGTRLTVT.

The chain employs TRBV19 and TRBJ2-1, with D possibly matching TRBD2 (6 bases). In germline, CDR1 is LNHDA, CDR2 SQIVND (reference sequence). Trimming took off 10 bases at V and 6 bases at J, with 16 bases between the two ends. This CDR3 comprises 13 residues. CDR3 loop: CATQTPGLNEQFF. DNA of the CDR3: TGTGCCACCCAAACCCCGGGACTCAATGAGCAGTTCTTC.

The CDR3 protein is CASNPLPLAQETQYF. In DNA, the CDR3 is TGTGCCAGCAACCCCCTGCCGCTAGCCCAAGAGACCCAGTACTTC. The rearrangement uses TRBV28 and TRBJ2-5, with D maybe TRBD2 (5 bases). V was pared by 7 bases and J by 1 base, with 16 bases between. There are 15 residues in the CDR3. The germline CDR1 and CDR2 sequences are MDHEN and SYDVKM.

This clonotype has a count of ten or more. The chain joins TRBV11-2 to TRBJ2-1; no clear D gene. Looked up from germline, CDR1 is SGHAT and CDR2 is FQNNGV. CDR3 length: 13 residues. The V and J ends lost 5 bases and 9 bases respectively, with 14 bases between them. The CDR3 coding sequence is TGTGCCAGCAGCCCCCTGGCGAAGGTTGAGCAGTTCTTC. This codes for CASSPLAKVEQFF.

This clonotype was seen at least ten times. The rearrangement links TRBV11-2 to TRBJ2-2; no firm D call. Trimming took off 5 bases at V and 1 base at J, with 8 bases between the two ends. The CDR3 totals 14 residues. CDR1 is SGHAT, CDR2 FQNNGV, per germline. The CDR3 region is CASSPLGNTGELFF. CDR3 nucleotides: TGTGCCAGCAGCCCGTTGGGGAACACCGGGGAGCTGTTTTTT.

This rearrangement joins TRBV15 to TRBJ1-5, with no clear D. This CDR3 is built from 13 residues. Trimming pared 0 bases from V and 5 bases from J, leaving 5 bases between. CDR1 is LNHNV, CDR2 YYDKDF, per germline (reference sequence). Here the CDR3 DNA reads TGTGCCACCAGCAGAGACAGACATCAGCCCCAGCATTTT. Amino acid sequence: CATSRDRHQPQHF.

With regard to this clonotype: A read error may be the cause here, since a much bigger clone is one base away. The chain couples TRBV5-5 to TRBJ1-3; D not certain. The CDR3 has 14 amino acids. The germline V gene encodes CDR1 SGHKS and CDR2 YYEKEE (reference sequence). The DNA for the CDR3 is TGCGCCAGCAACTTGGCTGGGTACGGAAACACCATATATTTT. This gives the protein CASNLAGYGNTIYF.

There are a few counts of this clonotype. DNA of the CDR3: TGTGCCAGCAGCTCCTTCTCCGGGACAGGGGGCGACTATGGCTACACCTTC. Translation: CASSSFSGTGGDYGYTF. The genes are TRBV11-2 and TRBJ1-2; 12 bases map to TRBD1. V trimming: 4 bases; J trimming: 3 bases; junction bases outside the gene matches: 9. The germline gives CDR1 SGHAT, CDR2 FQNNGV. CDR3 length: 17 amino acids.